Described below is a single T cell receptor (beta chain) sequence and its context. No antigen is known for it. No much larger clone exists at a distance of one base, and base qualities are not known. This specimen comes from a study of vaccination and CD4 T cells after COVID-19 (dated by TCRdb to between 2022 and 2023). Concerning the study at large: Convalescent patients had a positive SARS-CoV-2 result on nasal swab PCR, and of these patients, several had mild disease and one had severe disease. Six males and four females were included in the convalescent cohort, with two Hispanic individuals, seven Caucasians, two Asians and one multiracial person represented. Each participant got two doses of either the Pfizer-BioNTech BNT162b2 vaccine (n=8) or the Moderna mRNA-1273 vaccine (n=2). Post-COVID blood samples were collected from convalescent patients a median of approximately 100 days after diagnosis, with a range of roughly 30 to 161 days. Post-vaccine blood samples were collected a median of about 72 days after the second vaccine dose, ranging from about 13 to 241 days. Overlapping spike peptide pools from SARS-CoV-2 and from the common cold coronaviruses HCoV-NL63, HCoV-OC43 and HCoV-229E were used as culture stimuli. Control cultures used a CEFX viral epitope pool as positive control, an HIV-1 Nef peptide pool as negative control, or no peptide. In fewer than 12 COVID-19 convalescent patients and a handful of infection-naive healthy vaccine recipients, researchers compared the spike-specific CD4+ TCR repertoire from before mRNA vaccination with the repertoire from after.

The CDR3, from cysteine to phenylalanine, totals 14 residues. Left in the record is the CDR3 DNA by itself, 42 bases read in frame from the first base. Trimming takes 5 bases off V and 4 bases off J; junction bases not matched to a gene: 6. Looking up the germline V gene yields CDR1 SGHNT and CDR2 YENEEA. The library came from PCR. DNA from cultured CD4+ T cells was subjected to TCR sequencing with the Oncomine TCR Beta short-read assay at the Johns Hopkins FTIC core. The QIAamp micro DNA kit was used to extract genomic DNA from the cultured CD4+ T cells. Oncomine TCR Beta libraries made from cultured CD4+ T cells were pooled using unique dual indexes and sequenced on an Illumina iSeq 100. On the study's bioinformatics: Non-productive sequences were removed, and CDR3s that did not start with C, did not end with F or W, or were shorter than 7 amino acids were discarded. The MANAFEST web application identified antigen-specific clonotypes by comparing peptide-stimulated wells against reference wells and other culture wells. To be called positive, a clone needed an FDR below 0.05, an odds ratio above 5, and a productive frequency above 0.1% in at least two of three replicate wells. Clonotypes that were significantly expanded in both SARS-CoV-2 spike wells and at least one common cold coronavirus spike condition were defined as cross-reactive. Similarity between CDR3 sequences was evaluated in R version 3.6.1 using Levenshtein distances (stringdist) and unrooted phylogenetic trees (ape). TCRdb trimmed the raw reads at Q25, called clones with MiXCR and kept productive beta chains. A single entry per CDR3 protein holds the most common genes and DNA from its merged rows. TCRdb's processing, not the authors' own work, is the source of the V and J calls. This sample has roughly 22,000 distinct CDR3 sequences in its table, and 62% of those were observed once. Of the sample, over 7.5% is held by the ten largest clones.

Reading the label with the study, this specimen's treatment or condition is: approximately nine-day PBMC culture with coronavirus spike peptide pools or control peptides (ViraFEST assay). The study used the ViraFEST assay, which expanded antigen-specific T cells with peptide pools and then identified expanded clonotypes by TCR sequencing. Positive SARS-CoV-2 PCR tests in the convalescent patients dated from March to December 2020, before Alpha, Beta and Delta variants emerged in the United States. PBMCs were cultured at 1.5 million to 2.5 million per well in IMDM supplemented with 5% human AB serum and 8.5 to 10 IU/ml IL-2, with approximately 9.5 ug/ml peptide pools added. Half of the culture medium was replaced with fresh IL-2-containing medium on days 3 and 7. CD4+ T cells were isolated after around 9 days of culture through negative selection using the EasySep CD4+ T cell isolation kit. PBMCs were separated from whole blood using Ficoll-Paque Plus gradient centrifugation and then either used fresh or cryopreserved at -140C. Each culture condition was generally run in triplicate wells.

Study-wide findings and limitations: Among convalescent patients, a median roughly 84% of the SARS-CoV-2-reactive clones seen after vaccination appeared only after vaccination, which suggests priming specific to the vaccine. Although the median number of SARS-CoV-2-reactive clonotypes went up from roughly 20 after infection to around 40 after vaccination, the increase was not significant. The number of convalescent patients in the study was relatively small, and the study did not examine early timepoints following natural infection. In convalescent patients, nearly all vaccine-specific clones (304 of 307) were found to be mono-reactive for SARS-CoV-2 spike rather than cross-reactive with common cold coronaviruses.

Source material: CD4+ T cells from blood, cultured in vitro. Recombination connected TRBV11-3 to TRBJ2-3, with TRBD2 identical over 7 junction bases. This receptor was obtained from a human donor who had recovered from COVID-19. CDR3 sequence: CASSPRGGPDTQYF. The sequenced DNA is TGTGCCAGCAGCCCCCGGGGAGGGCCAGATACGCAGTATTTT. Reference TRBV11-3 and TRBJ2-3 genes cover what lies past the CDR3, so the full variable domain is EAGVVQSPRYKIIEKKQPVAFWCNPISGHNTLYWYLQNLGQGPELLIRYENEEAVDDSQLPKDRFSAERLKGVDSTLKIQPAELGDSAVYLCASSPRGGPDTQYFGPGTRLTVL.